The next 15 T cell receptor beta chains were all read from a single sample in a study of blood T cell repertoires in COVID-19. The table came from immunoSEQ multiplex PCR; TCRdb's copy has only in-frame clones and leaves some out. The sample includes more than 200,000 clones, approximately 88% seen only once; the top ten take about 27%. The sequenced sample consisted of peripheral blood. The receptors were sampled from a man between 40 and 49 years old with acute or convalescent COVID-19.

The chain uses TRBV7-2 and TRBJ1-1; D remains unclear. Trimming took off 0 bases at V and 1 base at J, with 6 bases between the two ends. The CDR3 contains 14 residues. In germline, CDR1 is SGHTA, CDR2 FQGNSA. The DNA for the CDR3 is TGTGCCAGCAGCTTAGCGCCGGGGAACACTGAAGCTTTCTTT. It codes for CASSLAPGNTEAFF.

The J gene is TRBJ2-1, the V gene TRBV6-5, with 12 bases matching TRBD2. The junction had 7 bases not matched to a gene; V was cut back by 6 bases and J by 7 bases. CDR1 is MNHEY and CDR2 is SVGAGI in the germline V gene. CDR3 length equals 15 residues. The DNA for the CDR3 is TGTGCCAGCAGGCTAGCGGGAGGGACGAGAAATGAGCAGTTCTTC. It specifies CASRLAGGTRNEQFF.

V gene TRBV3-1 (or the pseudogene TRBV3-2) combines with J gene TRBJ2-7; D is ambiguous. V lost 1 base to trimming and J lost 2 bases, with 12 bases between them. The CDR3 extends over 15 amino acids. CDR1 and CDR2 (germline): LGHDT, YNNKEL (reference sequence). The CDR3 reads CASSQGVQATYEQYF. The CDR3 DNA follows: TGTGCCAGCAGCCAAGGAGTCCAGGCGACCTACGAGCAGTACTTC.

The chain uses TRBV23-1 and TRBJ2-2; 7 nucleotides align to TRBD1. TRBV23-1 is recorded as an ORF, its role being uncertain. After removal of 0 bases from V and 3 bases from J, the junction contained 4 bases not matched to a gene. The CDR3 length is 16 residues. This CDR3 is CASSQSRDSDTGELFF. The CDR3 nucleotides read TGCGCCAGCAGTCAATCCCGGGACAGTGACACCGGGGAGCTGTTTTTT.

The CDR3 DNA reads TGTGCCAGCAGCTCCAGGGTGCTCTCTGGAAACACCATATATTTT. Residues: CASSSRVLSGNTIYF. V usage is TRBV7-2 and J usage is TRBJ1-3; maybe TRBD1 (5 bases). Germline CDR1 reads SGHTA; CDR2 reads FQGNSA. Trimming shortened V by 4 bases and J by 0 bases, and 10 bases separated the two germline ends. CDR3 length: 15 amino acids.

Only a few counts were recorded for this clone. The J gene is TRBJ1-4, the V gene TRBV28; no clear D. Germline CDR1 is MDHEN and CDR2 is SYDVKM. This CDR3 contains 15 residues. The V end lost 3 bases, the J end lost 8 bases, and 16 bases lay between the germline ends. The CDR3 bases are TGTGCCAGCAGTTTCGGGGAGGACCTGGGGGAAAAACTGTTTTTT. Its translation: CASSFGEDLGEKLFF.

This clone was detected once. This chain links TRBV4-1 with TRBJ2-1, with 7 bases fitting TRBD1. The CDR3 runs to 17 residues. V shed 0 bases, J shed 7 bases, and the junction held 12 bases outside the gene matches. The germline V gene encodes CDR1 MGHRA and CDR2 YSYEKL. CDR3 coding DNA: TGCGCCAGCAGCCAAGATCCAACTCAGGACAGGTATAATGAGCAGTTCTTC. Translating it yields CASSQDPTQDRYNEQFF.

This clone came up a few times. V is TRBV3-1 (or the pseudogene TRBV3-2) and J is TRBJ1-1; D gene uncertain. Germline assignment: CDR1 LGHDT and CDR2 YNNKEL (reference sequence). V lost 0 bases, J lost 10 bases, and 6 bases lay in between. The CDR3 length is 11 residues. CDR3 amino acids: CASSQDSLAFF. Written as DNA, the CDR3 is TGTGCCAGCAGCCAAGATTCTCTAGCTTTCTTT.

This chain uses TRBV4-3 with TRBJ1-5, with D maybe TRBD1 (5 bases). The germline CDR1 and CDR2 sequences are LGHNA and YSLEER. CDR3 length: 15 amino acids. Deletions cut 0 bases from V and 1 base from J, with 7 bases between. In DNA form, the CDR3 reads TGCGCCAGCAGCCAAGACAGACAGAGCAATCAGCCCCAGCATTTT. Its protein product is CASSQDRQSNQPQHF.

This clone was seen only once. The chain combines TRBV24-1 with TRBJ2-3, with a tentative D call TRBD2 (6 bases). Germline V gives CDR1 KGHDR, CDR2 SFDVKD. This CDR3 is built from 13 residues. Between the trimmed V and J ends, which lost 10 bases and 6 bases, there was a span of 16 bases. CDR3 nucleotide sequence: TGTGCCACAAGCACGGGAGTAACTGATACGCAGTATTTT. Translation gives CATSTGVTDTQYF.

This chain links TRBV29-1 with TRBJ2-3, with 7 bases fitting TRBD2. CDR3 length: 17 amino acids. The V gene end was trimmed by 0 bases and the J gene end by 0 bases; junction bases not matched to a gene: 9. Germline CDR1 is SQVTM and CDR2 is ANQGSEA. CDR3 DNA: TGCAGCGTTGAAGATCTGGAAGCTAGCGGTAGCACAGATACGCAGTATTTT. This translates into CSVEDLEASGSTDTQYF.

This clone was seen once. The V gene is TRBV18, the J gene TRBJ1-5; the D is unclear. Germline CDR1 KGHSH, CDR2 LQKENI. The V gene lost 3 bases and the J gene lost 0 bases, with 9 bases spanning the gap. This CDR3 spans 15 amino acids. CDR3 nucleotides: TGTGCCAGCTCACCGACGGCGGCTAGCAATCAGCCCCAGCATTTT. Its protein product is CASSPTAASNQPQHF.

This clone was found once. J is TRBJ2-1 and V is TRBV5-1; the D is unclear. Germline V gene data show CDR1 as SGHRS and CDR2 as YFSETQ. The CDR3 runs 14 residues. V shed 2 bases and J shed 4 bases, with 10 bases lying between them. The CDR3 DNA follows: TGCGCCAGCAGCTTTGAGGCAGCGTACAATGAGCAGTTCTTC. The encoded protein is CASSFEAAYNEQFF.

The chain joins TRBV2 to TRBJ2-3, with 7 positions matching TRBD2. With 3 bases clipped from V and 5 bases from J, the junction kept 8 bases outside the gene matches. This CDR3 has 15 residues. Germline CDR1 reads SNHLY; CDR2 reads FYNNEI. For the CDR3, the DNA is TGTGCCAGCAGTGAGGCGGGAGCGCTGCAAGATACGCAGTATTTT. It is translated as CASSEAGALQDTQYF.

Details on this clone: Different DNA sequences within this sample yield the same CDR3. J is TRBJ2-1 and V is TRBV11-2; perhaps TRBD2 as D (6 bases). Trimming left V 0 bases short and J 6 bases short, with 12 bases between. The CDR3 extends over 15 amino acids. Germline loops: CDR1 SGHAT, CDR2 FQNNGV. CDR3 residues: CASSLDRGSFNEQFF. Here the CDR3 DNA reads TGTGCCAGCAGCTTAGATCGGGGGAGCTTCAATGAGCAGTTCTTC.